This TCR beta chain was captured in a study of neurological immune-mediated disorders. 5'RACE with 10-nucleotide random UMIs produced the cDNA. TCRdb analysed the 5' RACE reads with MiXCR anew, one entry per CDR3 protein. The repertoire holds 30,000 to 45,000 distinct CDR3 sequences, around 10% seen once, with roughly 4% in the top ten. This clonotype was found many times. The CDR3 is 14 residues long. Per germline, CDR1 SGHRS and CDR2 YFSETQ. The V gene lost 1 base and the J gene lost 10 bases, with 15 bases spanning the gap. The TCR was taken from a woman in her 30s with HTLV-1-associated myelopathy (HAM/TSP). This chain links TRBV5-1 with TRBJ2-1; D may correspond to TRBD1 or TRBD2 (6 bases each). Specimen: CD4+ T cells from blood. CDR3 region: CASSLPGGVGEQFF. CDR3 DNA: TGCGCCAGCAGCTTGCCCGGGGGCGTGGGCGAGCAGTTCTTC.